The source of this T cell receptor (beta chain) is a study of PD-L1 blockade in urothelial cancer. At the level of the study: Prior chemotherapy regimens per patient numbered 0 to 3. The analyses of blood took place 3 weeks (second dose) and 6 weeks after treatment start.

Time point meaning: pretreatment peripheral blood. Germline CDR1 is SNHLY and CDR2 is FYNNEI. V shed 5 bases, J shed 4 bases, and the junction held 5 bases outside the gene matches. This CDR3 contains 15 residues. A spike-in of synthetic TCR analog templates was added to each PCR. TCRdb's copy holds only in-frame clones and misses some; the assay was immunoSEQ multiplex PCR. The table records 50,000 to 55,000 clones, just over 85% of them present only once. The source of this sequence is a man in his sixties with urothelial cancer. The chain has TRBV2 and TRBJ1-5; 10 bases line up with TRBD1. The sequencing used PBMCs, collected around atezolizumab (anti-PD-L1) treatment. The CDR3 here is CASSLDRGRNQPQHF. CDR3 in DNA: TGTGCCAGCAGTTTGGACAGGGGGAGGAATCAGCCCCAGCATTTT. Variable domain in full (rest from reference TRBV2 and TRBJ1-5): EPEVTQTPSHQVTQMGQEVILRCVPISNHLYFYWYRQILGQKVEFLVSFYNNEISEKSEIFDDQFSVERPDGSNFTLKIRSTKLEDSAMYFCASSLDRGRNQPQHFGDGTRLSIL.